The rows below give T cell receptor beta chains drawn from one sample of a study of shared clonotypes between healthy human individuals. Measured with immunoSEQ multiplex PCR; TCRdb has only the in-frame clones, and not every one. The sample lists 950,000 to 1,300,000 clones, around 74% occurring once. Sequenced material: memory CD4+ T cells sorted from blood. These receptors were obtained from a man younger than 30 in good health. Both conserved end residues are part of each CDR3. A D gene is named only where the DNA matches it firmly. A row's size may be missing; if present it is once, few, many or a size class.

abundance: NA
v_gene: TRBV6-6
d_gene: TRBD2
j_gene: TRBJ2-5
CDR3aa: CATILAGQETQYF
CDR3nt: TGTGCCACGATACTAGCGGGACAAGAGACCCAGTACTTC

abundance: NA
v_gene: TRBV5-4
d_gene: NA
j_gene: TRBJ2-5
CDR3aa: CASRQPGVETQYF
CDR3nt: TGTGCCAGCAGGCAACCCGGGGTCGAGACCCAGTACTTC

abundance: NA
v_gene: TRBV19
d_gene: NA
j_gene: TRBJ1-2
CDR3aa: CASSGSPTHYGYTF
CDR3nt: TGTGCCAGTAGCGGGTCCCCGACTCACTATGGCTACACCTTC

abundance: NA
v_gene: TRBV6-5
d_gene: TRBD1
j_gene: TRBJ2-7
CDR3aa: CASSYAPGTVSYEQYF
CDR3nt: TGTGCCAGCAGTTACGCCCCCGGGACAGTTTCCTACGAGCAGTACTTC

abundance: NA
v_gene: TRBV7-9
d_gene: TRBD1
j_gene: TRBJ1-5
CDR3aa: CASSAIGQGIAPQHF
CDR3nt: TGTGCCAGCAGCGCCATTGGACAGGGGATCGCGCCCCAGCATTTT

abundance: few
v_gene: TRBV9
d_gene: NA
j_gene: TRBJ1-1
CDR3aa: CASSSVENTEAFF
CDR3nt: TGTGCCAGCAGCTCAGTGGAGAACACTGAAGCTTTCTTT

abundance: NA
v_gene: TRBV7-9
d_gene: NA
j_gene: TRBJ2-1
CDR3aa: CASSLAHGGIVPNEQFF
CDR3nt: TGTGCCAGCAGCTTAGCCCATGGAGGGATCGTTCCCAATGAGCAGTTCTTC

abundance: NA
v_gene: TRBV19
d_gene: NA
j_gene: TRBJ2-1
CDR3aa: CASSIIGREQFF
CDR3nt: TGTGCCAGTAGTATTATCGGACGCGAGCAGTTCTTC

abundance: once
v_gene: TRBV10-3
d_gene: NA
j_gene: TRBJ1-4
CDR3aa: CAISDREATNEKLFF
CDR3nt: TGTGCCATCAGTGACAGGGAAGCCACTAATGAAAAACTGTTTTTT

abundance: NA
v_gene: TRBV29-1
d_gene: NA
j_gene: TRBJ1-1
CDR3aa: CSVEVWGGNTEAFF
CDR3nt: TGCAGCGTTGAAGTTTGGGGGGGGAACACTGAAGCTTTCTTT

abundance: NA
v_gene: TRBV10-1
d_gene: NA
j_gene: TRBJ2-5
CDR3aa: CASSDSGGQYF
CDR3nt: TGCGCCAGCAGTGATTCCGGGGGCCAGTACTTC

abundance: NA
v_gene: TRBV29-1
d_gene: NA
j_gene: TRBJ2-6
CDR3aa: CSVEDLAGGANVLTF
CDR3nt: TGCAGCGTTGAAGACCTAGCAGGGGGGGCCAACGTCCTGACTTTC

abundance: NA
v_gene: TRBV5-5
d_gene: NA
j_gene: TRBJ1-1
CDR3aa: CASSLALVGVNTEAFF
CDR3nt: TGTGCCAGCAGCTTGGCTCTCGTAGGGGTGAACACTGAAGCTTTCTTT

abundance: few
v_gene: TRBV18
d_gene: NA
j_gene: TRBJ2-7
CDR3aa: CASSPPTQRDEQYF
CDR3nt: TGTGCCAGCTCACCACCGACCCAGCGAGACGAGCAGTACTTC

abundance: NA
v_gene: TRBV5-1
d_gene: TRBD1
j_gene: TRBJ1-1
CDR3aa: CASSEGTGGVTEAFF
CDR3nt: TGCGCCAGCAGCGAAGGGACAGGGGGCGTTACTGAAGCTTTCTTT

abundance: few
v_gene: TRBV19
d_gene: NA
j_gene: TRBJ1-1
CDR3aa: CASSIPGLNTEAFF
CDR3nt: TGTGCCAGTAGTATTCCGGGATTGAACACTGAAGCTTTCTTT

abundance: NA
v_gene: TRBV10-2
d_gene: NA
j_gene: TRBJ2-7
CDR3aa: CASSEQNSYEQYF
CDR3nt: TGCGCCAGCAGTGAACAGAATTCCTACGAGCAGTACTTC

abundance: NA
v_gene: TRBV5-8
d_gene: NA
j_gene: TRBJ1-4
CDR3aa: CASSLDGIYEKLFF
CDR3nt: TGTGCCAGCAGCTTGGACGGAATATATGAAAAACTGTTTTTT

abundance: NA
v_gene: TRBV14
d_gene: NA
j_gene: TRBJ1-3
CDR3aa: CASSQDLARPGNTIYF
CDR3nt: TGTGCCAGCAGCCAAGATCTGGCCAGGCCGGGAAACACCATATATTTT

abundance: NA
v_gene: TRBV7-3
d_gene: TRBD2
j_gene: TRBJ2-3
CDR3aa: CASSPRTSGGTDTQYF
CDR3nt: TGTGCCAGCAGCCCCCGGACTAGCGGGGGCACAGATACGCAGTATTTT

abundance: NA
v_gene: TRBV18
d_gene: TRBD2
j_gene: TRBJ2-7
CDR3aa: CASSQREGGYEQYF
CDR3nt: TGTGCCAGCTCACAACGGGAGGGCGGCTACGAGCAGTACTTC

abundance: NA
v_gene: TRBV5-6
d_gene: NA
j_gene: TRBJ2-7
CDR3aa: CASSLLGVSYEQYF
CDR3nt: TGTGCCAGCAGCTTATTGGGGGTCTCCTACGAGCAGTACTTC

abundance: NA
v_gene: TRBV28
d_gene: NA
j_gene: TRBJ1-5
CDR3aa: CASTWGEQPQHF
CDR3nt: TGTGCCAGCACGTGGGGGGAGCAGCCCCAGCATTTT

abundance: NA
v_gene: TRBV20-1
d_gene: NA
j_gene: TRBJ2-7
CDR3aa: CSASPNNEQYF
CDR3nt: TGCAGTGCTAGTCCCAACAACGAGCAGTACTTC

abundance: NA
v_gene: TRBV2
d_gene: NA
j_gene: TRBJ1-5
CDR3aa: CASSEAQGRVAQHF
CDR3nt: TGTGCCAGCAGTGAAGCCCAGGGACGTGTCGCCCAGCATTTT

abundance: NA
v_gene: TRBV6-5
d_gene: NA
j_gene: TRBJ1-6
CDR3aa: CASSYGTANSPLHF
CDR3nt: TGTGCCAGCAGTTACGGGACCGCTAATTCACCCCTCCACTTT

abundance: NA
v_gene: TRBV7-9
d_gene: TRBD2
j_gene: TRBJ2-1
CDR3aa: CASSPPGGWSYEQFF
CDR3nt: TGTGCCAGCAGCCCCCCGGGGGGATGGTCCTATGAGCAGTTCTTC

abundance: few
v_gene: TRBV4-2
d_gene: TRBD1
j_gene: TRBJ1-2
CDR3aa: CASSPGQGAFGYTF
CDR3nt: TGTGCCAGCAGCCCGGGACAGGGGGCTTTTGGCTACACCTTC

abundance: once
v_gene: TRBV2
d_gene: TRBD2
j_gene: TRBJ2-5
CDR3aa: CASTGLAGTQETQYF
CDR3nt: TGTGCCAGCACCGGACTAGCGGGGACCCAAGAGACCCAGTACTTC

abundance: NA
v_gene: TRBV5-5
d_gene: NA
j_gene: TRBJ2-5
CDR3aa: CASSATWPETQYF
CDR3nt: TGTGCCAGCAGCGCGACTTGGCCCGAGACCCAGTACTTC

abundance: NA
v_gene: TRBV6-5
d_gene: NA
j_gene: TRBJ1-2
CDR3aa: CASNPGLSQPYGYTF
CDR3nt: TGTGCCAGCAATCCCGGACTGAGCCAACCCTATGGCTACACCTTC

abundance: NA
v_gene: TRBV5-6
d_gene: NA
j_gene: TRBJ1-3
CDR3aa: CASTPGGSGNTIYF
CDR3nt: TGTGCCAGCACCCCGGGGGGGTCTGGAAACACCATATATTTT

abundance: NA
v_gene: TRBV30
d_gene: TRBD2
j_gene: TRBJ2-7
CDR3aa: CAGGRAVEQYF
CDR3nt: TGTGCGGGCGGGAGGGCCGTCGAGCAGTACTTC

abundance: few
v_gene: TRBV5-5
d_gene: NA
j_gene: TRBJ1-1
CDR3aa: CASSFSQLVPTEAFF
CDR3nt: TGTGCCAGCAGCTTCTCGCAGTTGGTACCCACTGAAGCTTTCTTT

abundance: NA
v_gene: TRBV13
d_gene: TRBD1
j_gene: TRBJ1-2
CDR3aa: CASSVDRGLGYTF
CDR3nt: TGTGCCAGCAGCGTCGACAGGGGGCTGGGCTACACCTTC

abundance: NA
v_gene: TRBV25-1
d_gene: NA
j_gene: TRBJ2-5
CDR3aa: CASSKGGHSRGETQYF
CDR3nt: TGTGCCAGCAGCAAAGGTGGACACTCTCGGGGGGAGACCCAGTACTTC

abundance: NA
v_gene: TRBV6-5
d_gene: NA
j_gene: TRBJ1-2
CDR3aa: CASSRGGSSNYGYTF
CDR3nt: TGTGCCAGCTCGAGAGGGGGTTCCTCAAACTATGGCTACACCTTC

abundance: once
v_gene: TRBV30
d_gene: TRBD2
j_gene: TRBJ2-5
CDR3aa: CAWSVVGSGDHQYF
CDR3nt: TGTGCCTGGAGTGTAGTTGGTAGCGGGGACCATCAGTACTTC

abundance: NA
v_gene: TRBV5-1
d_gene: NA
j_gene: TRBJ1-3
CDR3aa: CASSQGQWGNTIYF
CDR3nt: TGCGCCAGCAGCCAAGGACAGTGGGGAAACACCATATATTTT

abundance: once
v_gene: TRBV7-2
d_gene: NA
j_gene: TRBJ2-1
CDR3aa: CASSPIERQTNNEQFF
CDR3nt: TGTGCCAGCAGCCCCATTGAGCGCCAGACGAACAATGAGCAGTTCTTC

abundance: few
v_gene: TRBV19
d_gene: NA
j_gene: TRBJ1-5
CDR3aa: CASSTPGGKGTQPQHF
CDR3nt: TGTGCCAGTAGTACTCCAGGTGGGAAAGGAACCCAGCCCCAGCATTTT

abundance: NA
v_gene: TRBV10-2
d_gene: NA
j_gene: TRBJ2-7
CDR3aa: CASRGPGYEQYF
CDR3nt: TGCGCCAGCAGGGGTCCGGGGTACGAGCAGTACTTC

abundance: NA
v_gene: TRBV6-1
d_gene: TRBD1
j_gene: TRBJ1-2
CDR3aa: CASSATGTAFSYTF
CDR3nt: TGTGCCAGCAGTGCCACCGGGACAGCTTTTAGCTACACCTTC

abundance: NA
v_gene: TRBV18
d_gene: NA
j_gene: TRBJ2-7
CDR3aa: CASSSQADVFTYEQYF
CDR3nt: TGTGCCAGCTCATCACAAGCGGACGTCTTCACCTACGAGCAGTACTTC

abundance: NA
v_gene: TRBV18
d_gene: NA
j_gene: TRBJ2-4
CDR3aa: CASSPPFSGTFPQIQYF
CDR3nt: TGTGCCAGCTCACCGCCTTTTTCCGGGACATTCCCCCAGATTCAGTACTTC

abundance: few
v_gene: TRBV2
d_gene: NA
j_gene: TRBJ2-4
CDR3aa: CASSGLPDIQNIQYF
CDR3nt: TGTGCCAGCAGTGGGCTCCCCGACATCCAAAACATTCAGTACTTC

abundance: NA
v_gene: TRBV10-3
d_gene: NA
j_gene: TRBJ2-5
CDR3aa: CAISPGLQETQYF
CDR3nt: TGTGCCATCAGTCCCGGGCTACAAGAGACCCAGTACTTC

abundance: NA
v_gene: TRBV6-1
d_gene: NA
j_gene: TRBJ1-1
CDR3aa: CASSFRGLTEAFF
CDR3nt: TGTGCCAGCAGTTTCAGGGGTTTGACTGAAGCTTTCTTT

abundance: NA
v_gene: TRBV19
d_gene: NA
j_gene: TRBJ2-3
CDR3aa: CASSIRRPQADTQYF
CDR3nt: TGTGCCAGTAGTATTCGGAGACCCCAAGCGGATACGCAGTATTTT

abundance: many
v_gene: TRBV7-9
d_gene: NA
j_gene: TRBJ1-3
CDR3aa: CASSLSGSSGNTIYF
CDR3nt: TGTGCCAGCAGCTTATCAGGGAGCTCTGGAAACACCATATATTTT

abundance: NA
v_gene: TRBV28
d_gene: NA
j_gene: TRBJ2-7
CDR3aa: CASSLADEGIYEQYF
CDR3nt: TGTGCCAGCAGTTTAGCGGACGAGGGCATCTACGAGCAGTACTTC

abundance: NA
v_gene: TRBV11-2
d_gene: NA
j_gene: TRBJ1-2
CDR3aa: CASSPQVDYGYTF
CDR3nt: TGTGCCAGCAGCCCTCAAGTGGACTATGGCTACACCTTC

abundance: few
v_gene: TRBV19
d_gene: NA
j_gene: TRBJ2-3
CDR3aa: CASSARPDTQYF
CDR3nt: TGTGCCAGTAGTGCCCGGCCGGATACGCAGTATTTT

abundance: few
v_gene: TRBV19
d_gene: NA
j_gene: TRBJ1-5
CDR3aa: CATAAGPQPQHF
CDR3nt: TGTGCCACGGCTGCAGGGCCCCAGCCCCAGCATTTT

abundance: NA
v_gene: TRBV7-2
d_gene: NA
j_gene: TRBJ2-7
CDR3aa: CASSLSVSVHEQYF
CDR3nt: TGTGCCAGCAGCTTAAGTGTTAGCGTCCACGAGCAGTACTTC

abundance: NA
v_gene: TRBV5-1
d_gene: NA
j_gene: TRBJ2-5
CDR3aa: CASRTQETQYF
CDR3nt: TGCGCCAGCAGGACTCAAGAGACCCAGTACTTC

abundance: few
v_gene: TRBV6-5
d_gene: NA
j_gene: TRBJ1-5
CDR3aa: CASRPQGGSNQPQHF
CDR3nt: TGTGCCAGCAGGCCACAGGGAGGTAGCAATCAGCCCCAGCATTTT

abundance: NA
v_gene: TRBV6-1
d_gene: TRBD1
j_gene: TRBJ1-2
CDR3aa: CASSEPIFRGDPRAYGYTF
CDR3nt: TGTGCCAGCAGTGAACCCATCTTCAGGGGGGACCCAAGAGCCTATGGCTACACCTTC

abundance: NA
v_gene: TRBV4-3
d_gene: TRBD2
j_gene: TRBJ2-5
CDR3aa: CASSRSPGLKETQYF
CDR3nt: TGCGCCAGCAGCCGGAGCCCGGGACTAAAAGAGACCCAGTACTTC

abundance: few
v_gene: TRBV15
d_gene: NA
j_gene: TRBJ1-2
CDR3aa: CATSREGQGYGYTF
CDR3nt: TGTGCCACCAGCAGAGAAGGGCAGGGCTATGGCTACACCTTC